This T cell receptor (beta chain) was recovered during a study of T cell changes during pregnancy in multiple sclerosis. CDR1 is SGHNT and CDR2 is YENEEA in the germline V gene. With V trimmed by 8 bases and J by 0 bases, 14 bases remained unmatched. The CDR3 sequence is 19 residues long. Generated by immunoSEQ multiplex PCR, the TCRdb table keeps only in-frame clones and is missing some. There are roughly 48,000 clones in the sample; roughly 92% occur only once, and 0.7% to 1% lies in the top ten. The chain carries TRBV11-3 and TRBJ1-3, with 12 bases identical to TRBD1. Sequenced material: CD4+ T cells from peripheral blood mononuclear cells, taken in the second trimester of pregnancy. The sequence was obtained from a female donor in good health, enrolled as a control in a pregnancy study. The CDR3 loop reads CASVRDRGPGAASGNTIYF. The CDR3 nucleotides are TGTGCCAGCGTCCGGGACAGGGGGCCTGGAGCTGCCTCTGGAAACACCATATATTTT.